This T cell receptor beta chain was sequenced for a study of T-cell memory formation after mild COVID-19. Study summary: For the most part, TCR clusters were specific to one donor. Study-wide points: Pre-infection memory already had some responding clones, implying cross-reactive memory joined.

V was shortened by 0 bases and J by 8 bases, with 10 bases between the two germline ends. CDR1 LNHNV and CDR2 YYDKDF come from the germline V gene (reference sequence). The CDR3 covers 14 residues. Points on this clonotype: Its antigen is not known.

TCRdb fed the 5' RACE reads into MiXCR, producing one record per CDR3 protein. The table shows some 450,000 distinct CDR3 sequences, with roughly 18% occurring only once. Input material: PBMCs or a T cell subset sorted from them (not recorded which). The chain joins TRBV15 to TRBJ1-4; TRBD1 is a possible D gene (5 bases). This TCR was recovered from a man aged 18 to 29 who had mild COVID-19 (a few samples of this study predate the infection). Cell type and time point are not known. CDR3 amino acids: CATSRDGGDEKLFF. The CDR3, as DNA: TGTGCCACCAGCAGAGATGGGGGAGACGAAAAACTGTTTTTT.